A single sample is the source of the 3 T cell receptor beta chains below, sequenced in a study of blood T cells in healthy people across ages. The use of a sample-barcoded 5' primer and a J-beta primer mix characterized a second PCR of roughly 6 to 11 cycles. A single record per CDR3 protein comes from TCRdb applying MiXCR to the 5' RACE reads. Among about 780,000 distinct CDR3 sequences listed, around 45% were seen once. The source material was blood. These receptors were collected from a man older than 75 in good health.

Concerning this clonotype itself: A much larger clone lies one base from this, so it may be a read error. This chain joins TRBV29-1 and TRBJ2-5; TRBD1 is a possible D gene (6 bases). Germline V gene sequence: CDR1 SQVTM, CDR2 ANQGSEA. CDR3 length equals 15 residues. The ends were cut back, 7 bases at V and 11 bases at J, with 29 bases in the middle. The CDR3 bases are TGCAGCGCCTCGACACAGGGTACAAACTACAATGAGCAGTACTTC. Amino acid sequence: CSASTQGTNYNEQYF.

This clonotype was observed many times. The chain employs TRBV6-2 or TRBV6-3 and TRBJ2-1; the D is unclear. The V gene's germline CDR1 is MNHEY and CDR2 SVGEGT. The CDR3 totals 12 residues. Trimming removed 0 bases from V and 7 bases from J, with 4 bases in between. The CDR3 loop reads CASSYSSNEQFF. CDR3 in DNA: TGTGCCAGCAGTTACTCGAGTAATGAGCAGTTCTTC.

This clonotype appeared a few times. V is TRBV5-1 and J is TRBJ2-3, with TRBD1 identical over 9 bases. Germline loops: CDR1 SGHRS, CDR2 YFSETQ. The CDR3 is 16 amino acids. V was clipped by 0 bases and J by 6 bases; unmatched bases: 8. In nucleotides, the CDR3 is TGCGCCAGCAGCTTGGTGGGACAGGGTGAGGTGGATACGCAGTATTTT. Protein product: CASSLVGQGEVDTQYF.